This T cell receptor beta chain came from a study of breast tumors, draining lymph nodes, adjacent tissues. The study, taken as a whole, reports: Tumor repertoires ranked between lymph nodes and nontumor tissue in diversity, with V and J gene preferences. Data only fit, rather than demonstrated, lymph node origin of most tumor T cells.

Each CDR3 protein gets one entry after TCRdb re-called the multiplex PCR reads with MiXCR. The sample records a few hundred thousand distinct CDR3 sequences, under 40% being singletons. After removal of 2 bases from V and 3 bases from J, the junction contained 6 bases not matched to a gene. This CDR3 is 15 amino acids long. Germline CDR1 is DFQATT and CDR2 is SNEGSKA (reference sequence). Details on this clonotype: Its antigen remains unknown.

Breast cancer patients provided tissue from their axillary draining lymph nodes. The sample was axillary lymph node tissue. This rearrangement joins TRBV20-1 to TRBJ1-5; 8 bases fit TRBD1. The sequence was collected from a female donor with breast cancer. Some clones in this sample may be carry-over from other donors' samples. This CDR3 reads CSARHIRGPNQPQHF. CDR3 in DNA: TGCAGTGCTAGACACATCAGGGGGCCCAATCAGCCCCAGCATTTT.